Listed here are 14 T cell receptor beta chains from one sample, sequenced in a study of blood T cell repertoires in COVID-19. Here immunoSEQ multiplex PCR was the method, and the copy in TCRdb shows in-frame clones only, minus some. The sample includes about 360,000 clones, about 80% seen only once; the top ten take around 1.1%. Sequences were obtained from peripheral blood. The receptor source for this set is a human donor with acute or convalescent COVID-19. The donor label of this sample is uncertain.

The V gene is TRBV7-2, the J gene TRBJ2-7; possibly TRBD2 for D (7 bases). CDR3 length: 15 amino acids. Germline lookup yields CDR1 SGHTA and CDR2 FQGNSA. Trimming pared 4 bases from V and 2 bases from J, leaving 15 bases between. The CDR3 region is CASSSRTGRAYEQYF. The CDR3 coding sequence is TGTGCCAGCAGCTCAAGAACAGGGAGGGCCTACGAGCAGTACTTC.

V usage is TRBV7-9 and J usage is TRBJ2-1; D unresolved. V lost 7 bases to trimming and J lost 4 bases, with 23 bases between them. The CDR3 loop spans 17 amino acids. Looked up from germline, CDR1 is SEHNR and CDR2 is FQNEAQ (reference sequence). CDR3 amino acids: CASTVYTDRPAYNEQFF. The CDR3 DNA is TGTGCCAGCACCGTATACACAGACCGTCCTGCGTACAATGAGCAGTTCTTC.

This clone was detected a few times. The J gene is TRBJ1-5, the V gene TRBV18, with 11 bases identical to TRBD1. CDR1 is KGHSH and CDR2 is LQKENI in the germline V gene. Unmatched junction bases numbered 6, after V lost 1 base and J lost 1 base. The CDR3 covers 18 residues. The CDR3 DNA sequence: TGTGCCAGCTCACCACGTGGACAGGGGGCGCGAAGCAATCAGCCCCAGCATTTT. This gives the protein CASSPRGQGARSNQPQHF.

As for this clone: Germline is not matched at one junction end, which may reflect a read error. The chain combines TRBV27 with TRBJ2-1; D is perhaps TRBD1 (6 bases). Germline V gene sequence: CDR1 MNHEY, CDR2 SMNVEV (reference sequence). The CDR3 is 13 residues long. The CDR3 spells CASRFTGYSEQFF. The CDR3 nucleotides are TGTGCCAGCAGATTTACAGGGTACAGTGAGCAGTTCTTC.

The chain combines TRBV19 with TRBJ2-3, with 7 bases aligning to TRBD1. V trimming: 0 bases; J trimming: 2 bases; junction bases outside the gene matches: 8. Germline lookup yields CDR1 LNHDA and CDR2 SQIVND (reference sequence). The CDR3 totals 17 residues. The CDR3 region has the DNA TGTGCCAGTAGTATAGATGTCGGGACAGTGACCACAGATACGCAGTATTTT. It yields the protein CASSIDVGTVTTDTQYF. The full variable domain, completed using reference TRBV19 and TRBJ2-3, is DGGITQSPKYLFRKEGQNVTLSCEQNLNHDAMYWYRQDPGQGLRLIYYSQIVNDFQKGDIAEGYSVSREKKESFPLTVTSAQKNPTAFYLCASSIDVGTVTTDTQYFGPGTRLTVL.

The chain couples TRBV5-1 to TRBJ1-2; D unclear. From germline, CDR1 is SGHRS and CDR2 YFSETQ. This CDR3 region has 15 residues. V was clipped by 5 bases and J by 4 bases, with 18 bases between them. The CDR3 nucleotides are TGCGCCAGCAGTGAGAGCGGCAGCCCCTTCTATGGCTACACCTTC. Translating gives CASSESGSPFYGYTF.

The V call is TRBV5-1, the J call TRBJ2-7; 9 positions agree with TRBD1. V lost 3 bases, J lost 5 bases, and 6 bases stayed unmatched. The germline CDR1 and CDR2 sequences are SGHRS and YFSETQ. CDR3 length: 14 residues. This CDR3 is CASSWGTGSNEQYF. CDR3 nucleotides: TGCGCCAGCAGCTGGGGGACAGGGTCCAACGAGCAGTACTTC.

J is TRBJ2-5 and V is TRBV18; D possibly corresponds to TRBD2 (5 bases). CDR1 KGHSH and CDR2 LQKENI come from the germline V gene. V was trimmed by 6 bases and J by 2 bases, leaving 13 bases between them. This CDR3 is built from 14 residues. CDR3 sequence (DNA): TGTGCCAGCTCCCTCCAAGCGGCACAAGAGACCCAGTACTTC. It encodes CASSLQAAQETQYF.

In regard to this clone: The junction differs from germline at one of its ends, possibly a read error. The rearrangement links TRBV29-1 to TRBJ2-1, with 9 bases lining up with TRBD1. Germline V gene lookup returns CDR1 SQVTM and CDR2 ANQGSEA. CDR3 length: 15 residues. The CDR3, as DNA: TGCAGCGTGGAAGTACCGGGACAGGGCGTCAATGAGCAGTTCTTC. Residues: CSVEVPGQGVNEQFF.

The chain recombines TRBV27 with TRBJ1-3, with D unresolved. This CDR3 region has 14 residues. Germline V gene lookup returns CDR1 MNHEY and CDR2 SMNVEV (reference sequence). V lost 5 bases and J 0 bases, leaving 8 bases between the germline ends. CDR3 protein: CASSPYSSGNTIYF. CDR3 in DNA: TGTGCCAGCAGTCCGTACAGCTCTGGAAACACCATATATTTT.

The gene calls are TRBV6-5 and TRBJ2-5; TRBD2 aligns across 11 bases. Germline-derived CDR1 and CDR2 are MNHEY and SVGAGI. Trimming at V came to 0 bases and at J to 4 bases, leaving 1 base not matched to a gene. The CDR3 is 15 amino acids. The CDR3 DNA is TGTGCCAGCAGTTACTCGCTAGCGGGAGGAGAGACCCAGTACTTC. Translated: CASSYSLAGGETQYF.

The chain has TRBV5-1 and TRBJ1-1; no clear D gene. This CDR3 has 15 residues. V gave up 3 bases and J gave up 1 base, with 13 bases separating them. Germline lookup yields CDR1 SGHRS and CDR2 YFSETQ. The DNA of the CDR3 is TGCGCCAGCAGCTCGACTGCCGGAGGGAACACTGAAGCTTTCTTT. It is translated as CASSSTAGGNTEAFF.

There are a few counts of this clone. This chain connects TRBV27 to TRBJ2-1; TRBD2 might be the D (7 bases). This CDR3 has 15 amino acids. V shed 8 bases and J shed 0 bases, with 14 bases lying between them. Per the germline V gene, CDR1 is MNHEY and CDR2 is SMNVEV (reference sequence). CDR3 coding DNA: TGTGCCAGCCGCCGGGGGGCCGCCTCCTACAATGAGCAGTTCTTC. Its protein is CASRRGAASYNEQFF.

The J gene is TRBJ2-1, the V gene TRBV29-1; 10 nucleotides match TRBD2. The V segment lost 7 bases and the J segment 0 bases; nucleotides outside the gene matches: 12. The germline V gene has CDR1 SQVTM and CDR2 ANQGSEA. This CDR3 comprises 17 residues. In DNA, the CDR3 is TGCAGCGCTGACCTAGCGGGGGTTTTCAGCTCCTACAATGAGCAGTTCTTC. Amino acid sequence: CSADLAGVFSSYNEQFF.